This TCR beta chain was retrieved from a study of OX40 agonist ivuxolimab in advanced cancers. The CDR3 has 15 residues. Per the germline V gene, CDR1 is SGHTA and CDR2 is FQGNSA. V was shortened by 2 bases and J by 7 bases, with 14 bases between the two germline ends. With respect to this clone: Antigen specificity is unknown.

Study findings and constraints: More expanded clones were seen, on average, in CD8+ T cells than in CD4+.

Assay: immunoSEQ multiplex PCR; the TCRdb copy retains only in-frame clones and omits some. The sample lists roughly 91,000 clones; around 90% were seen once. Sequenced here: CD4+ or CD8+ T cells sorted from blood, sampled in a trial of the OX40 agonist ivuxolimab. The clonotype comes from an adult with an advanced solid tumor such as melanoma, head and neck, liver or kidney cancer. This chain connects TRBV7-2 to TRBJ1-4, with D perhaps matching TRBD1 (5 bases). The CDR3 DNA sequence: TGTGCCAGCAGCTTACTCGGGCAGGGTGGTGAAAAACTGTTTTTT. This gives the protein CASSLLGQGGEKLFF.